This passage covers 27 T cell receptor beta chains from one sample sequenced in a study of cytotoxic CD8 clonotypes in ibrutinib-treated CLL. Here immunoSEQ multiplex PCR was the method, and the copy in TCRdb shows in-frame clones only, minus some. The data show roughly 42,000 clones, 68% seen once. The sequenced sample was PBMCs, obtained at disease progression, from a patient treated with ibrutinib. These receptors were obtained from a human donor with chronic lymphocytic leukemia.

The chain combines TRBV6-5 with TRBJ2-6, with unresolved D. CDR3 length: 14 residues. The germline CDR1 and CDR2 sequences are MNHEY and SVGAGI. V gave up 6 bases and J gave up 1 base, with 7 bases separating them. The CDR3 reads CASRIISGANVLTF. In nucleotides, the CDR3 is TGTGCCAGCAGAATAATTTCTGGGGCCAACGTCCTGACTTTC.

The J gene is TRBJ1-1, the V gene TRBV2; the D is unclear. The V end was cut by 7 bases, the J end by 5 bases, with 14 bases between. Germline CDR1 SNHLY, CDR2 FYNNEI. The CDR3 contains 13 residues. The CDR3 DNA reads TGTGCCAGCACACGGGATATGGGGACTGAAGCTTTCTTT. The encoded protein is CASTRDMGTEAFF.

The J gene is TRBJ2-3, the V gene TRBV30; unclear D gene. Germline V gene lookup returns CDR1 GTSNPN and CDR2 SVGIG (reference sequence). The CDR3 length is 13 residues. Trimming stripped 7 bases from V and 0 bases from J, with 11 bases between. The CDR3 DNA is TGTGCCTCGCAGCGTCTTAGCACAGATACGCAGTATTTT. Its protein product is CASQRLSTDTQYF.

The V call is TRBV30, the J call TRBJ1-6; D uncertain. The germline CDR1 and CDR2 sequences are GTSNPN and SVGIG (reference sequence). Trimming removed 5 bases at V and 0 bases at J, with 8 bases between. The CDR3 consists of 14 residues. The CDR3 coding sequence is TGTGCCTGGGGACGGAGCTCCTATAATTCACCCCTCCACTTT. Translating gives CAWGRSSYNSPLHF.

The chain combines TRBV18 with TRBJ2-3; perhaps TRBD2 as D (6 bases). V gave up 10 bases and J gave up 2 bases, with 16 bases separating them. The length of the CDR3 is 14 residues. CDR1 and CDR2 from the germline V gene are KGHSH and LQKENI. CDR3: CATRERTFTDTQYF. The CDR3 DNA is TGTGCCACCCGGGAGCGGACGTTCACAGATACGCAGTATTTT.

This clone is medium-sized within its sample. The CDR3 loop reads CASSPWDNYEQYF. The CDR3 DNA follows: TGTGCCAGCAGCCCCTGGGACAACTACGAGCAGTACTTC. The chain has TRBV14 and TRBJ2-7; a weak D match, TRBD1 (6 bases). The germline V gene encodes CDR1 SGHDN and CDR2 FVKESK. Between the trimmed V and J ends, which lost 4 bases and 3 bases, there was a span of 10 bases. The CDR3 consists of 13 residues.

This clone was picked up a small number of times. V and J are TRBV15 and TRBJ2-1; the match to TRBD1 covers 10 bases. The CDR3 totals 15 residues. Unmatched junction bases numbered 6, after V lost 3 bases and J lost 7 bases. Germline CDR1 reads LNHNV; CDR2 reads YYDKDF (reference sequence). Here the CDR3 reads CATSSPGQGLNEQFF. The DNA of the CDR3 is TGTGCCACCAGCAGTCCGGGACAGGGGTTGAATGAGCAGTTCTTC.

The V and J genes are TRBV7-3 and TRBJ2-2; 7 nucleotides line up with TRBD2. Trimming removed 4 bases from V and 3 bases from J; junction bases left unmatched: 5. The germline gives CDR1 SGHTA, CDR2 FQGTGA. The CDR3 totals 15 residues. CDR3 loop: CASSSGGRDTGELFF. The CDR3 DNA follows: TGTGCCAGCAGCTCAGGCGGGAGAGACACCGGGGAGCTGTTTTTT.

This clone was observed once. The CDR3 region is CASSSSRANQPQHF. CDR3 sequence (DNA): TGTGCCAGCTCAAGCTCCCGGGCTAATCAGCCCCAGCATTTT. The chain is built from TRBV6-1 and TRBJ1-5; D call uncertain. The ends were cut back, 8 bases at V and 4 bases at J, with 15 bases in the middle. Germline V gene lookup returns CDR1 MNHNS and CDR2 SASEGT. There are 14 residues in the CDR3.

A word on this clone: This same CDR3 is encoded by further DNA sequences in the sample. The genes are TRBV9 and TRBJ2-7; no clear D. The CDR3 extends over 11 amino acids. CDR1 and CDR2 from the germline V gene are SGDLS and YYNGEE. Between the trimmed V and J ends, which lost 4 bases and 4 bases, there was a span of 6 bases. The CDR3, as DNA: TGTGCCAGCAGCTCCGGTTACGAGCAGTACTTC. Its protein is CASSSGYEQYF. Together with reference TRBV9 and TRBJ2-7, the CDR3 gives the full variable domain: DSGVTQTPKHLITATGQRVTLRCSPRSGDLSVYWYQQSLDQGLQFLIQYYNGEERAKGNILERFSAQQFPDLHSELNLSSLELGDSALYFCASSSGYEQYFGPGTRLTVT.

The CDR3 DNA follows: TGTGCCAGCAGTTTGGGGGGGAATAATGAAAAACTGTTTTTT. Protein: CASSLGGNNEKLFF. V is TRBV28 and J is TRBJ1-4, with D possibly TRBD1 on 5 matching bases. This CDR3 comprises 14 residues. Per the germline V gene, CDR1 is MDHEN and CDR2 is SYDVKM. V was pared by 3 bases and J by 4 bases, with 9 bases between.

V usage is TRBV11-1 and J usage is TRBJ1-1; 11 bases are a match to TRBD1. Unmatched junction bases numbered 7, after V lost 6 bases and J lost 4 bases. Germline CDR1 and CDR2: SGHAT and FQDESV (reference sequence). The CDR3 length is 15 residues. Here the CDR3 reads CASSEGTGGGTEAFF. CDR3 DNA: TGTGCCAGCAGTGAGGGGACAGGGGGAGGCACTGAAGCTTTCTTT.

J is TRBJ1-4 and V is TRBV11-3; unclear D gene. This CDR3 contains 15 residues. Looked up from germline, CDR1 is SGHNT and CDR2 is YENEEA. V was cut by 5 bases and J by 7 bases, with 17 bases left in between. The CDR3 DNA sequence: TGTGCCAGCAGCCCCTTGAGGAGTCTGGGTGAAAAACTGTTTTTT. Protein: CASSPLRSLGEKLFF.

This chain uses TRBV5-6 with TRBJ1-2; D is undetermined. Trimming took 3 bases from V and 2 from J, leaving 8 bases between them. The CDR3 is 13 amino acids. The V gene's germline CDR1 is SGHDT and CDR2 YYEEEE. CDR3 amino acids: CASSSYSNYGYTF. For the CDR3, the DNA is TGTGCCAGCAGCTCGTACTCAAACTATGGCTACACCTTC. The full variable domain, its missing parts supplied by reference TRBV5-6 and TRBJ1-2, is DAGVTQSPTHLIKTRGQQVTLRCSPKSGHDTVSWYQQALGQGPQFIFQYYEEEERQRGNFPDRFSGHQFPNYSSELNVNALLLGDSALYLCASSSYSNYGYTFGSGTRLTVV.

V is TRBV9 and J is TRBJ2-3; 7 bases are a match to TRBD2. The CDR3 extends over 15 amino acids. J was trimmed by 8 bases and V by 4 bases; bases with no gene match: 13. The V gene's germline CDR1 is SGDLS and CDR2 YYNGEE. The CDR3 DNA follows: TGTGCCAGCAGCCCCGCGGGAGAGGGGTCCCTTACGCAGTATTTT. It encodes CASSPAGEGSLTQYF.

The J gene is TRBJ2-1, the V gene TRBV15, with 9 bases fitting TRBD2. The junction had 9 bases not matched to a gene; V was cut back by 5 bases and J by 7 bases. Looked up from germline, CDR1 is LNHNV and CDR2 is YYDKDF (reference sequence). The CDR3 extends over 15 amino acids. The CDR3 DNA sequence: TGTGCCACCAGCTTCGCGGGGGGGAGGGCGAATGAGCAGTTCTTC. Translation gives CATSFAGGRANEQFF.

This clone was detected a few times. This sample also contains other DNA sequences that code for the same CDR3. The chain uses TRBV2 and TRBJ1-5, with D unclear. The V gene lost 4 bases and the J gene lost 4 bases, with 5 bases spanning the gap. The CDR3 extends over 12 amino acids. Germline V CDR1 and CDR2: SNHLY, FYNNEI. DNA for the CDR3: TGTGCCAGCAGTGCTGGGAATCAGCCCCAGCATTTT. It specifies CASSAGNQPQHF. The whole variable domain, remainder taken from reference TRBV2 and TRBJ1-5, is EPEVTQTPSHQVTQMGQEVILRCVPISNHLYFYWYRQILGQKVEFLVSFYNNEISEKSEIFDDQFSVERPDGSNFTLKIRSTKLEDSAMYFCASSAGNQPQHFGDGTRLSIL.

The chain has TRBV7-2 and TRBJ1-2, with 7 bases aligning to TRBD1. Germline CDR1 and CDR2: SGHTA and FQGNSA. The V gene end was trimmed by 7 bases and the J gene end by 0 bases; junction bases not matched to a gene: 14. This CDR3 comprises 17 residues. Here the CDR3 DNA reads TGTGCCAGCACGCCCCGACAGGGCCGGGGAGCTAACTATGGCTACACCTTC. Protein sequence: CASTPRQGRGANYGYTF.

The table lists this clone with a few counts. The DNA for the CDR3 is TGTGCCAGTAGTATGGGGGGCAGAGCGGCTGGCTACACCTTC. Residues: CASSMGGRAAGYTF. J is TRBJ1-2 and V is TRBV19; maybe TRBD1 (6 bases). The CDR3 loop spans 14 amino acids. Germline CDR1 LNHDA, CDR2 SQIVND (reference sequence). Between the trimmed V and J ends, which lost 3 bases and 7 bases, there was a span of 15 bases.

CDR3 DNA sequence: TGTGCCAGCACCCGAACCCAGGGGAGCTCTGGAAACACCATATATTTT. It specifies CASTRTQGSSGNTIYF. The rearrangement joins TRBV7-9 to TRBJ1-3; a possible D gene is TRBD1 (6 bases). V lost 7 bases, J lost 0 bases, and 16 bases lay in between. The CDR3 runs to 16 residues. Per germline, CDR1 SEHNR and CDR2 FQNEAQ (reference sequence). The complete variable domain, with remaining parts taken from reference TRBV7-9 and TRBJ1-3, reads DTGVSQNPRHKITKRGQNVTFRCDPISEHNRLYWYRQTLGQGPEFLTYFQNEAQLEKSRLLSDRFSAERPKGSFSTLEIQRTEQGDSAMYLCASTRTQGSSGNTIYFGEGSWLTVV.

The chain is built from TRBV11-2 and TRBJ1-1; no clear D gene. Trimming stripped 1 base from V and 1 base from J, with 10 bases between. Germline V gene sequence: CDR1 SGHAT, CDR2 FQNNGV. The CDR3 sequence is 15 residues long. The CDR3 region is CASSLGRIWNTEAFF. The CDR3 bases are TGTGCCAGCAGCTTAGGTAGAATCTGGAACACTGAAGCTTTCTTT. The variable domain in full, with the rest retrieved from reference TRBV11-2 and TRBJ1-1, is EAGVAQSPRYKIIEKRQSVAFWCNPISGHATLYWYQQILGQGPKLLIQFQNNGVVDDSQLPKDRFSAERLKGVDSTLKIQPAKLEDSAVYLCASSLGRIWNTEAFFGQGTRLTVV.

The chain has TRBV6-1 and TRBJ2-5; TRBD2 matches 13 bases. CDR1 and CDR2 from the germline V gene are MNHNS and SASEGT. The CDR3 extends over 16 amino acids. V lost 3 bases, J lost 4 bases, and 5 bases stayed unmatched. The CDR3 nucleotides read TGTGCCAGCAGTGAGACGGGACTAGCGGGATCAGAGACCCAGTACTTC. This codes for CASSETGLAGSETQYF.

This clone was recorded once. This chain connects TRBV4-3 to TRBJ2-5; D is possibly TRBD1 (5 bases). V lost 5 bases, J lost 4 bases, and 14 bases lay in between. The germline CDR1 and CDR2 sequences are LGHNA and YSLEER. This CDR3 has 14 amino acids. The DNA for the CDR3 is TGCGCCAGCAGCTACCGGCAGGGTGTAGAGACCCAGTACTTC. The encoded protein is CASSYRQGVETQYF.

The chain employs TRBV25-1 and TRBJ1-3; D is unresolved. The CDR3 length is 15 residues. The germline CDR1 and CDR2 sequences are MGHDK and SYGVNS. V lost 0 bases and J 4 bases, leaving 10 bases between the germline ends. The CDR3 DNA sequence: TGTGCCAGCAGTGAATATAGCCGGGGAGGAAACACCATATATTTT. Amino acid sequence: CASSEYSRGGNTIYF.

This chain uses TRBV10-3 with TRBJ2-1; D not certain. The length of the CDR3 is 15 residues. V gave up 0 bases and J gave up 6 bases, with 12 bases separating them. Germline V CDR1 and CDR2: ENHRY, SYGVKD. Here the CDR3 DNA reads TGTGCCATCAGTGAGTCTGCAGGATTCCGCAATGAGCAGTTCTTC. Its translation: CAISESAGFRNEQFF.

The chain carries TRBV30 and TRBJ1-5; D ambiguous. Germline CDR1 and CDR2: GTSNPN and SVGIG (reference sequence). This CDR3 is 13 amino acids long. Between the trimmed V and J ends, which lost 3 bases and 1 base, there was a span of 7 bases. In DNA form, the CDR3 reads TGTGCCTGGAGAATAGGCAGCAATCAGCCCCAGCATTTT. This sequence encodes CAWRIGSNQPQHF.

V gene TRBV5-4 combines with J gene TRBJ2-1; D is possibly TRBD2 (6 bases). V lost 4 bases and J lost 7, with 12 bases in between. Germline values: CDR1 SGHNT, CDR2 YYREEE (reference sequence). The CDR3 is 13 residues long. CDR3: CASSLQTRNEQFF. In DNA form, the CDR3 reads TGTGCCAGCAGCCTTCAGACTAGAAATGAGCAGTTCTTC.